This entry lists 18 T cell receptor beta chains sequenced from one sample in a study of blood T cell repertoires in COVID-19. Measured with immunoSEQ multiplex PCR; TCRdb has only the in-frame clones, and not every one. The sample lists 200,000 to 250,000 clones; about four fifths were seen once. Sequences were obtained from peripheral blood. These receptors all come from a man aged 45 to 65 with active or convalescent COVID-19.

V gene TRBV19 combines with J gene TRBJ2-1; D remains unclear. The CDR3 length is 13 residues. Germline V lookup: CDR1 LNHDA, CDR2 SQIVND (reference sequence). Trimming shortened V by 3 bases and J by 8 bases, and 11 bases separated the two germline ends. CDR3 region: CASSINYRYEQFF. For the CDR3, the DNA is TGTGCCAGTAGTATCAACTATCGTTATGAGCAGTTCTTC.

This chain connects TRBV4-1 to TRBJ2-5, with 10 bases lining up with TRBD1. From germline, CDR1 is MGHRA and CDR2 YSYEKL. V lost 3 bases, J lost 4 bases, and 11 bases stayed unmatched. This CDR3 has 17 amino acids. As DNA, the CDR3 is TGCGCCAGCAGCCATTTCTCCGGGACAGGGGTTAGAGAGACCCAGTACTTC. Translated: CASSHFSGTGVRETQYF.

This chain uses TRBV11-2 with TRBJ2-7; 14 bases are shared with TRBD2. After removal of 5 bases from V and 3 bases from J, the junction contained 3 bases not matched to a gene. The germline V gene has CDR1 SGHAT and CDR2 FQNNGV. The CDR3 consists of 15 residues. CDR3: CASSPGTSGSYEQYF. CDR3 bases: TGTGCCAGCAGCCCAGGGACTAGCGGGAGCTACGAGCAGTACTTC.

The genes are TRBV27 and TRBJ2-7; 9 bases line up with TRBD1. This CDR3 spans 15 amino acids. CDR1 and CDR2 from the germline V gene are MNHEY and SMNVEV (reference sequence). V shed 7 bases and J 5 bases; nucleotides not matched to a gene: 12. CDR3 sequence reads: CASKRSRQGGDEQYF. In DNA, the CDR3 is TGTGCCAGCAAAAGGAGCCGACAGGGGGGTGACGAGCAGTACTTC.

The chain uses TRBV2 and TRBJ2-2; D not resolved. The CDR3 has 15 residues. V shed 7 bases and J shed 7 bases, with 19 bases lying between them. Germline V gene data show CDR1 as SNHLY and CDR2 as FYNNEI. The CDR3 loop is CASTPREDLGGELFF. The CDR3, as DNA: TGTGCCAGCACTCCTAGAGAGGATTTGGGCGGGGAGCTGTTTTTT.

The V gene is TRBV9, the J gene TRBJ2-5; perhaps TRBD1 as D (6 bases). Trimming stripped 1 base from V and 5 bases from J, with 9 bases between. The CDR3 is 13 amino acids. Looked up from germline, CDR1 is SGDLS and CDR2 is YYNGEE. CDR3 nucleotides: TGTGCCAGCAGCGTATACAGGGACGAGACCCAGTACTTC. Translating gives CASSVYRDETQYF.

The chain carries TRBV11-3 and TRBJ2-7, with 8 nucleotides matching TRBD1. V shed 5 bases, J shed 5 bases, and the junction held 5 bases outside the gene matches. CDR1 is SGHNT and CDR2 is YENEEA in the germline V gene. This CDR3 is built from 13 residues. The CDR3 is CASSTGTGNEQYF. The CDR3 bases are TGTGCCAGCAGCACCGGGACAGGCAACGAGCAGTACTTC.

V and J are TRBV7-9 and TRBJ2-7; D may be TRBD1 (6 bases). Germline-derived CDR1 and CDR2 are SEHNR and FQNEAQ (reference sequence). Trimming removed 5 bases at V and 4 bases at J, with 18 bases between. This CDR3 region has 15 residues. CDR3 loop: CASSNKDSDLYEQYF. For the CDR3, the DNA is TGTGCCAGCAGCAATAAGGACAGCGATCTATACGAGCAGTACTTC.

The J gene is TRBJ2-2, the V gene TRBV7-9, with D uncertain. The V gene's germline CDR1 is SEHNR and CDR2 FQNEAQ (reference sequence). The CDR3 length is 11 residues. Trimming removed 5 bases at V and 10 bases at J, with 8 bases between. CDR3 in amino acids: CASSPRSELFF. The CDR3 DNA reads as TGTGCCAGCAGCCCTAGGTCGGAGCTGTTTTTT.

This clone turned up a few times. This rearrangement joins TRBV6-5 to TRBJ2-7, with D possibly TRBD2 on 6 matching bases. CDR3 length: 14 amino acids. V was trimmed by 7 bases and J by 4 bases, leaving 17 bases between them. Germline CDR1 is MNHEY and CDR2 is SVGAGI. CDR3 sequence reads: CASIRDLTSYEQYF. CDR3 coding DNA: TGTGCCAGCATTCGGGACTTAACGTCTTACGAGCAGTACTTC.

This chain joins TRBV3-1 (or the pseudogene TRBV3-2) and TRBJ2-6; D call uncertain. V lost 4 bases and J lost 4, with 5 bases in between. Looked up from germline, CDR1 is LGHDT and CDR2 is YNNKEL (reference sequence). The CDR3 is 13 amino acids. CDR3 in amino acids: CASSPPGANVLTF. Here the CDR3 DNA reads TGTGCCAGCAGCCCCCCAGGGGCCAACGTCCTGACTTTC.

The chain links TRBV5-1 to TRBJ2-7, with a tentative D call TRBD2 (5 bases). V was clipped by 1 base and J by 3 bases, with 11 bases between them. CDR1 and CDR2 from the germline V gene are SGHRS and YFSETQ. The CDR3 runs to 14 residues. The CDR3 region is CASSLRYGIYEQYF. The CDR3 bases are TGCGCCAGCAGCTTGAGGTACGGGATCTACGAGCAGTACTTC.

The chain combines TRBV9 with TRBJ2-1, with D tentatively TRBD2 (6 bases). Trimming removed 4 bases at V and 6 bases at J, with 20 bases between. The CDR3 sequence is 16 residues long. Per germline, CDR1 SGDLS and CDR2 YYNGEE. DNA for the CDR3: TGTGCCAGCAGCCCCAGAGGAGGGAGTGCCCCCAATGAGCAGTTCTTC. It codes for CASSPRGGSAPNEQFF. Filled out from reference TRBV9 and TRBJ2-1, the complete variable domain reads DSGVTQTPKHLITATGQRVTLRCSPRSGDLSVYWYQQSLDQGLQFLIQYYNGEERAKGNILERFSAQQFPDLHSELNLSSLELGDSALYFCASSPRGGSAPNEQFFGPGTRLTVL.

This clone was recorded only once. As DNA, the CDR3 is TGCGCCAGCAGCTTGTTACAGGCCTCCATGAACACTGAAGCTTTCTTT. Translated, it gives CASSLLQASMNTEAFF. The genes are TRBV5-1 and TRBJ1-1, with D possibly TRBD1 on 5 matching bases. V lost 1 base and J lost 0, with 13 bases in between. The CDR3 is 16 amino acids. CDR1 and CDR2 (germline): SGHRS, YFSETQ.

The chain employs TRBV15 and TRBJ2-5, with TRBD2 as a possible D gene (7 bases). Trimming stripped 5 bases from V and 4 bases from J, with 11 bases between. Germline assignment: CDR1 LNHNV and CDR2 YYDKDF (reference sequence). There are 13 residues in the CDR3. CDR3 protein: CATSQGGGETQYF. The CDR3 region has the DNA TGTGCCACCAGCCAAGGGGGGGGAGAGACCCAGTACTTC.

The chain employs TRBV6-2 or TRBV6-3 and TRBJ1-1; D remains ambiguous. Trimming took off 4 bases at V and 5 bases at J, with 17 bases between the two ends. The CDR3 extends over 15 amino acids. Germline V gives CDR1 MNHEY, CDR2 SVGEGT. The CDR3 region has the DNA TGTGCCAGCAGTTCATTGAGACCGTCGGAGACTGAAGCTTTCTTT. It specifies CASSSLRPSETEAFF.

The CDR3 is CATSRVWQGGTEAFF. CDR3 bases: TGTGCCACCAGCAGAGTTTGGCAGGGTGGGACTGAAGCTTTCTTT. The chain links TRBV15 to TRBJ1-1; the D gene is possibly TRBD1 (5 bases). The germline CDR1 and CDR2 sequences are LNHNV and YYDKDF (reference sequence). The CDR3 consists of 15 residues. V lost 1 base, J lost 5 bases, and 14 bases lay in between.

V usage is TRBV9 and J usage is TRBJ1-6; D is ambiguous. V was pared by 3 bases and J by 0 bases, with 13 bases between. The germline CDR1 and CDR2 sequences are SGDLS and YYNGEE. The CDR3 covers 17 residues. The CDR3 sequence is CASSALPTSSYNSPLHF. The DNA for the CDR3 is TGTGCCAGCAGCGCCTTGCCAACTAGCTCCTATAATTCACCCCTCCACTTT.